One sample yielded the 21 T cell receptor beta chains listed below, sequenced in a study of T cell clonotyping in hematopoietic cell transplantation. The data were produced by immunoSEQ multiplex PCR, yet TCRdb's version contains in-frame clones alone and is incomplete. The sample records about 36,000 clones, approximately 89% being singletons. The sequenced material came from peripheral blood mononuclear cells. The receptors here all came from a woman in her 40s in good health. Some clones in this sample may be carry-over from other donors' samples.

This sequence joins TRBV15 and TRBJ2-1; 9 positions agree with TRBD2. Germline V lookup: CDR1 LNHNV, CDR2 YYDKDF (reference sequence). CDR3 size: 13 residues. The V gene end was trimmed by 9 bases and the J gene end by 5 bases; junction bases not matched to a gene: 5. The CDR3 nucleotides read TGTGCCACTCGGACTAGCGCTGACAATGAGCAGTTCTTC. This encodes CATRTSADNEQFF.

The genes are TRBV30 and TRBJ1-2; D not resolved. The CDR3 is 12 amino acids. Trimming took 5 bases from V and 3 from J, leaving 10 bases between them. Germline V gives CDR1 GTSNPN, CDR2 SVGIG (reference sequence). The CDR3 nucleotides read TGTGCCTGGGGTGAGACGGACTATGGCTACACCTTC. As protein: CAWGETDYGYTF.

The gene calls are TRBV2 and TRBJ2-1, with D hard to call. The CDR3 length is 14 residues. V was pared by 9 bases and J by 0 bases, with 12 bases between. CDR1 is SNHLY and CDR2 is FYNNEI in the germline V gene. CDR3 sequence (DNA): TGTGCCAGATCAACTTCATTCTCCTACAATGAGCAGTTCTTC. Translated, it gives CARSTSFSYNEQFF.

The rearrangement uses TRBV19 and TRBJ2-7; TRBD1 agrees at 12 bases. V gave up 3 bases and J gave up 6 bases; unmatched junction bases: 6. Per the germline V gene, CDR1 is LNHDA and CDR2 is SQIVND (reference sequence). CDR3 size: 15 residues. The CDR3 reads CASSIPGTGGCEQYF. In DNA form, the CDR3 reads TGTGCCAGTAGTATCCCTGGGACAGGGGGCTGCGAGCAGTACTTC.

This clone showed up just a few times. The genes are TRBV6-6 and TRBJ2-7; D uncertain. CDR1 is MNHNY, CDR2 SVGAGI, per germline (reference sequence). The V end was cut by 0 bases, the J end by 3 bases, with 15 bases between. The CDR3 runs 16 residues. In nucleotides, the CDR3 is TGTGCCAGCAGTTACTCGAACCAGCTCCAATACTACGAGCAGTACTTC. Translated, it gives CASSYSNQLQYYEQYF.

The rearrangement joins TRBV5-6 to TRBJ2-7; D unresolved. The ends were cut back, 7 bases at V and 3 bases at J, with 17 bases in the middle. The CDR3 is 14 amino acids. Germline V lookup: CDR1 SGHDT, CDR2 YYEEEE. The CDR3 protein is CASFLYSGFYEQYF. CDR3 DNA: TGTGCCAGCTTTTTATACAGTGGATTCTACGAGCAGTACTTC.

The gene calls are TRBV30 and TRBJ1-1; tentatively, D is TRBD1 (6 bases). Deletions cut 5 bases from V and 1 base from J, with 11 bases between. The CDR3 is 13 residues long. Germline V lookup: CDR1 GTSNPN, CDR2 SVGIG (reference sequence). CDR3 in DNA: TGTGCCTGGCAGACAGGCCCGAACACTGAAGCTTTCTTT. Encoded protein: CAWQTGPNTEAFF.

The rearrangement links TRBV4-1 to TRBJ2-7, with 7 bases identical to TRBD2. The trim removed 1 base at V and 4 bases at J, leaving 10 bases unmatched. Germline V lookup: CDR1 MGHRA, CDR2 YSYEKL. The CDR3 has 16 amino acids. CDR3 DNA: TGCGCCAGCAGCCAAGGGCCTGGCGGGAGTGGGTACGAGCAGTACTTC. It translates to CASSQGPGGSGYEQYF.

This chain's CDR3 is CASSQQGVLKAFF. CDR3 in DNA: TGTGCCAGCAGCCAACAGGGGGTGTTGAAAGCTTTCTTT. V gene TRBV5-6 combines with J gene TRBJ1-1, with 8 bases that match TRBD1. The CDR3 is 13 amino acids. With 4 bases clipped from V and 9 bases from J, the junction kept 8 bases outside the gene matches. The V gene's germline CDR1 is SGHDT and CDR2 YYEEEE.

This clone was seen once. The chain employs TRBV4-1 and TRBJ2-1; 9 bases align to TRBD2. J was trimmed by 10 bases and V by 3 bases; bases with no gene match: 7. CDR3 length: 14 residues. Germline V gene sequence: CDR1 MGHRA, CDR2 YSYEKL. DNA for the CDR3: TGCGCCAGCAGCCACATGACTAGCGGAGCCGAGCAGTTCTTC. This encodes CASSHMTSGAEQFF.

The chain employs TRBV19 and TRBJ1-1; 7 nucleotides match TRBD1. Germline CDR1 LNHDA, CDR2 SQIVND (reference sequence). The CDR3 is 15 residues long. With V trimmed by 6 bases and J by 4 bases, 11 bases remained unmatched. The CDR3: CASSPGTDERTEAFF. In nucleotides, the CDR3 is TGTGCCAGTAGCCCCGGGACAGACGAACGCACTGAAGCTTTCTTT.

The chain couples TRBV6-5 to TRBJ2-3; TRBD2 matches 8 bases. The V segment lost 4 bases and the J segment 8 bases; nucleotides outside the gene matches: 8. Per the germline V gene, CDR1 is MNHEY and CDR2 is SVGAGI. The length of the CDR3 is 14 residues. The DNA of the CDR3 is TGTGCCAGCAGTTTCGGACTAGCCGGCGGTACGCAGTATTTT. Protein product: CASSFGLAGGTQYF.

The chain carries TRBV10-3 and TRBJ1-5, with TRBD1 matching 8 bases. With 4 bases clipped from V and 3 bases from J, the junction kept 2 bases outside the gene matches. The CDR3 is 14 residues long. Germline CDR1 is ENHRY and CDR2 is SYGVKD. The DNA of the CDR3 is TGTGCCATCAGTGGGACAGGGCTCAATCAGCCCCAGCATTTT. Encoded protein: CAISGTGLNQPQHF.

The V and J genes are TRBV7-3 and TRBJ2-2; D might be TRBD1 (6 bases). V shed 5 bases and J shed 6 bases, with 13 bases lying between them. CDR1 and CDR2 (germline): SGHTA, FQGTGA. The CDR3 sequence is 14 residues long. CDR3 in amino acids: CASSPQGGAGELFF. The CDR3 bases are TGTGCCAGCAGCCCCCAAGGGGGAGCCGGGGAGCTGTTTTTT.

Written as DNA, the CDR3 is TGTGCCAGCAGCCAAGATCTCGGGACTAGCGGGACCACAGATACGCAGTATTTT. Translation gives CASSQDLGTSGTTDTQYF. The rearrangement links TRBV4-2 to TRBJ2-3; the match to TRBD2 covers 13 bases. Germline lookup yields CDR1 LGHNA and CDR2 YNFKEQ. V shed 0 bases, J shed 2 bases, and the junction held 5 bases outside the gene matches. The CDR3 has 18 amino acids.

The genes are TRBV7-2 and TRBJ2-7; 8 nucleotides agree with TRBD2. The germline CDR1 and CDR2 sequences are SGHTA and FQGNSA. There are 16 residues in the CDR3. With 5 bases clipped from V and 4 bases from J, the junction kept 13 bases outside the gene matches. This chain's CDR3 is CASSLGNSGAGYEQYF. For the CDR3, the DNA is TGTGCCAGCAGCCTGGGGAATAGCGGGGCAGGGTACGAGCAGTACTTC.

The chain carries TRBV7-9 and TRBJ1-1; 8 bases are shared with TRBD1. The length of the CDR3 is 18 residues. Germline lookup yields CDR1 SEHNR and CDR2 FQNEAQ (reference sequence). J gave up 2 bases and V 5 bases, and 16 bases lay outside the gene matches. CDR3 DNA: TGTGCCAGCAGCCGGAAAGGCGGGATCCAGGGGGCTAACACTGAAGCTTTCTTT. Residues: CASSRKGGIQGANTEAFF. Combining the CDR3 with reference TRBV7-9 and TRBJ1-1 gives the whole variable domain DTGVSQNPRHKITKRGQNVTFRCDPISEHNRLYWYRQTLGQGPEFLTYFQNEAQLEKSRLLSDRFSAERPKGSFSTLEIQRTEQGDSAMYLCASSRKGGIQGANTEAFFGQGTRLTVV.

The J gene is TRBJ2-7, the V gene TRBV5-6, with TRBD2 identical over 12 bases. V gave up 4 bases and J gave up 5 bases; unmatched junction bases: 4. This CDR3 contains 14 residues. In germline, CDR1 is SGHDT, CDR2 YYEEEE. The chain's CDR3 is CASSVWTSGDEQYF. The CDR3 DNA reads TGTGCCAGCAGCGTGTGGACTAGCGGGGACGAGCAGTACTTC.

The genes are TRBV5-1 and TRBJ1-2; D remains ambiguous. Trimming left V 0 bases short and J 4 bases short, with 13 bases between. The germline gives CDR1 SGHRS, CDR2 YFSETQ. CDR3 length: 15 residues. CDR3 sequence: CASSLGEEPLYGYTF. CDR3 nucleotides: TGCGCCAGCAGCTTGGGGGAGGAACCTCTCTATGGCTACACCTTC.

The chain is built from TRBV9 and TRBJ1-1; unclear D gene. This CDR3 comprises 14 residues. The V end was cut by 0 bases, the J end by 0 bases, with 6 bases between. Germline CDR1 SGDLS, CDR2 YYNGEE. CDR3 sequence (DNA): TGTGCCAGCAGCGTAGACCCGCTGAACACTGAAGCTTTCTTT. Translation gives CASSVDPLNTEAFF.

V usage is TRBV19 and J usage is TRBJ1-4; possibly TRBD1 for D (6 bases). Germline CDR1 and CDR2: LNHDA and SQIVND (reference sequence). With 5 bases removed from V and 7 bases from J, the gap between germline ends came to 17 bases. The CDR3 sequence is 15 residues long. The CDR3 DNA is TGTGCCAGTAGTGATACAGGGAGGTGGAGTGAAAAACTGTTTTTT. This gives the protein CASSDTGRWSEKLFF.